Each of the 26 T cell receptor beta chains below was sequenced from the same sample in a study of T-cell reconstitution after alpha-beta-depleted transplantation in children. The authors prepared the TCRbeta library with unique molecular identifiers. Using its own MiXCR run on the PCR reads, TCRdb lists one record per CDR3 protein. Among a few hundred thousand distinct CDR3 sequences listed, about 9.4% were seen once. Material: PBMCs from the stem cell graft donor, obtained from the stem cell graft. These receptors all come from a human donor who donated a stem cell graft to a child with acute lymphoblastic leukemia.

In the case of this clonotype: The junction departs from the called germline gene at one end, perhaps through a read error. The rearrangement joins TRBV12-3 or TRBV12-4 to TRBJ2-1, with 13 bases identical to TRBD2. CDR3 length: 15 residues. DNA for the CDR3: TGTGCCAGCAGTTTGAGACTAGCGGGAGGCAATGGGCAGTTCTTC. This encodes CASSLRLAGGNGQFF.

This clonotype came up a few times. The rearrangement uses TRBV12-3 or TRBV12-4 and TRBJ2-1, with no clear D. The CDR3 has 16 residues. V was clipped by 3 bases and J by 0 bases, with 12 bases between them. CDR3 sequence: CASSFGQIYSYNEQFF. For the CDR3, the DNA is TGTGCCAGCAGTTTCGGTCAGATTTACTCCTACAATGAGCAGTTCTTC.

This clonotype showed up just a few times. The CDR3 reads CASSYSAVYGYTF. The CDR3 DNA reads as TGTGCCAGCAGTTACTCGGCGGTCTATGGCTACACCTTC. This chain connects TRBV6-2 or TRBV6-3 to TRBJ1-2; D remains unclear. Trimming shortened V by 0 bases and J by 4 bases, and 6 bases separated the two germline ends. This CDR3 region has 13 residues. From germline, CDR1 is MNHEY and CDR2 SVGEGT.

V usage is TRBV5-1 and J usage is TRBJ2-1; 12 bases map to TRBD2. This CDR3 is built from 18 residues. CDR1 SGHRS and CDR2 YFSETQ come from the germline V gene. V was pared by 1 base and J by 8 bases, with 13 bases of the junction left unmatched. The CDR3 is CASSLPPSGRGSMDEQFF. CDR3 in DNA: TGCGCCAGCAGCTTGCCCCCTAGCGGGAGGGGAAGCATGGATGAGCAGTTCTTC.

This clonotype was seen at least ten times. The J gene is TRBJ2-3, the V gene TRBV5-5; weak D call: TRBD1 (5 bases). Germline V gives CDR1 SGHKS, CDR2 YYEKEE (reference sequence). V was clipped by 1 base and J by 3 bases, with 9 bases between them. The CDR3 is 14 residues long. The CDR3 DNA is TGTGCCAGCAGCTTGCCAGGGCCGACAGATACGCAGTATTTT. This sequence encodes CASSLPGPTDTQYF.

For this clonotype: At one of its ends the junction is not consistent with the germline gene, which may arise from a read error. J is TRBJ1-5 and V is TRBV2; 10 bases are a match to TRBD1. Germline-derived CDR1 and CDR2 are SNHLY and FYNNEI. The CDR3 totals 18 residues. The CDR3 region is CASSEARQGARGNQPKHF. CDR3 in DNA: TGTGCCAGCAGTGAAGCGAGACAGGGGGCGAGAGGGAATCAGCCCAAGCATTTT.

This chain links TRBV5-1 with TRBJ2-7; 10 nucleotides agree with TRBD2. Trimming took 3 bases from V and 5 from J; bases not matched to a gene: 8. Looked up from germline, CDR1 is SGHRS and CDR2 is YFSETQ. The CDR3 runs to 15 residues. The CDR3 DNA reads TGCGCCAGCAGCTGGGGCTCTAGCGGGAGTGACGAGCAGTACTTC. This encodes CASSWGSSGSDEQYF.

This clonotype was counted a few times. J is TRBJ2-1 and V is TRBV6-1; D unclear. The V gene lost 2 bases and the J gene lost 4 bases, with 9 bases spanning the gap. CDR3 size: 14 residues. Germline CDR1 reads MNHNS; CDR2 reads SASEGT. The CDR3 coding sequence is TGTGCCAGCAGTGAATTGGACGCGTACAATGAGCAGTTCTTC. Amino acids: CASSELDAYNEQFF.

Many counts were recorded for this clonotype. The chain links TRBV12-3 or TRBV12-4 to TRBJ2-7, with 8 bases aligning to TRBD2. There are 15 residues in the CDR3. Trimming cost V 5 bases and J 1 base; bases outside gene matches: 7. CDR3 nucleotide sequence: TGTGCCAGCAGTCCAGCGGGAGCGGGTTCCTACGAGCAGTACTTC. It codes for CASSPAGAGSYEQYF.

As regards this clonotype: One end of the junction does not line up with germline, which may come from a read error. The chain joins TRBV28 to TRBJ2-2; TRBD2 matches at 10 bases. This CDR3 spans 16 amino acids. Germline V gives CDR1 MDHEN, CDR2 SYDVKM. CDR3 amino acids: CASSLLLAGEDGEMFF. As DNA, the CDR3 is TGTGCCAGCAGTTTATTGCTAGCGGGAGAGGACGGGGAGATGTTTTTT.

There are a few counts of this clonotype. The rearrangement joins TRBV7-2 to TRBJ2-1, with D perhaps TRBD2 (6 bases). Germline values: CDR1 SGHTA, CDR2 FQGNSA. Between the trimmed V and J ends, which lost 3 bases and 8 bases, there was a span of 14 bases. CDR3 length: 14 amino acids. CDR3 coding DNA: TGTGCCAGCAGCTTTATAGGGAGGATCGATGAGCAGTTCTTC. Its protein product is CASSFIGRIDEQFF.

The CDR3 sequence is CSARTTRHYNEQFF. In DNA, the CDR3 is TGCAGTGCTAGGACCACGAGGCATTACAATGAGCAGTTCTTC. The chain combines TRBV20-1 with TRBJ2-1; D uncertain. Looked up from germline, CDR1 is DFQATT and CDR2 is SNEGSKA (reference sequence). The CDR3 contains 14 residues. V lost 3 bases, J lost 4 bases, and 13 bases lay in between.

In this sample, this clonotype turned up a few times. The V and J genes are TRBV3-1 and TRBJ1-1; the match to TRBD1 covers 7 bases. This CDR3 has 15 amino acids. Germline values: CDR1 LGHDT, CDR2 YNNKEL (reference sequence). V shed 4 bases and J 1 base; nucleotides not matched to a gene: 6. Here the CDR3 reads CASSLTGDGNTEAFF. The CDR3 nucleotides are TGTGCCAGCAGCCTAACAGGGGACGGGAACACTGAAGCTTTCTTT.

This clonotype occurred a few times. The J gene is TRBJ2-5, the V gene TRBV5-1; TRBD2 matches at 9 bases. In germline, CDR1 is SGHRS, CDR2 YFSETQ. With V trimmed by 1 base and J by 4 bases, 8 bases remained unmatched. The CDR3 spans 16 residues. The CDR3 spells CASSLRGRAGLETQYF. CDR3 coding DNA: TGCGCCAGCAGCTTGCGCGGGAGGGCCGGGTTAGAGACCCAGTACTTC.

Details on this clonotype: A junction boundary mismatches the germline segment, possibly from a read error. The V gene is TRBV5-1, the J gene TRBJ2-1; 7 positions match TRBD2. Germline V CDR1 and CDR2: SGHRS, YFSETQ. The CDR3 covers 16 residues. This CDR3 is CASSSAGTTFHNERFF. In DNA form, the CDR3 reads TGCGCCAGCAGCAGTGCCGGGACTACCTTTCACAATGAGCGGTTCTTC.

This clonotype was counted only a few times. V and J are TRBV7-2 and TRBJ2-1; no clear D gene. Germline assignment: CDR1 SGHTA and CDR2 FQGNSA. With 3 bases removed from V and 4 bases from J, the gap between germline ends came to 16 bases. This CDR3 is 16 amino acids long. CDR3 region: CASSLVHGGTYNEQFF. The CDR3 coding sequence is TGTGCCAGCAGCTTGGTACACGGCGGTACGTACAATGAGCAGTTCTTC.

V and J are TRBV19 and TRBJ2-7; 10 nucleotides align to TRBD1. V lost 3 bases and J lost 6; bases outside the gene matches: 5. In germline, CDR1 is LNHDA, CDR2 SQIVND (reference sequence). This CDR3 contains 14 residues. CDR3 residues: CASSIVRDRGEQYF. In DNA, the CDR3 is TGTGCCAGTAGTATCGTGCGGGACAGGGGCGAGCAGTACTTC.

There are a few counts of this clonotype. V gene TRBV6-5 combines with J gene TRBJ1-2; tentatively, D is TRBD1 (5 bases). The V end was cut by 6 bases, the J end by 4 bases, with 9 bases between. The CDR3 totals 12 residues. Germline V lookup: CDR1 MNHEY, CDR2 SVGAGI. The chain's CDR3 is CASRQGTYGYTF. The CDR3 DNA is TGTGCCAGCAGGCAGGGAACCTATGGCTACACCTTC.

The chain is built from TRBV27 and TRBJ2-7; 7 bases map to TRBD2. Germline V lookup: CDR1 MNHEY, CDR2 SMNVEV (reference sequence). V was pared by 3 bases and J by 4 bases, with 6 bases of the junction left unmatched. This CDR3 spans 14 amino acids. The DNA for the CDR3 is TGTGCCAGCAGTTTCGGGGGGAGGGAATACGAGCAGTACTTC. It specifies CASSFGGREYEQYF.

This clonotype has at least ten counts. In nucleotides, the CDR3 is TGTGCCAGCATGAGGGTAGCGGGAGTGTCAGATACGCAGTATTTT. This codes for CASMRVAGVSDTQYF. V usage is TRBV27 and J usage is TRBJ2-3, with 9 bases aligning to TRBD2. V lost 7 bases to trimming and J lost 4 bases; unmatched junction nucleotides: 9. CDR1 MNHEY and CDR2 SMNVEV come from the germline V gene (reference sequence). The CDR3 loop spans 15 amino acids.

A few counts support this clonotype. V gene TRBV20-1 combines with J gene TRBJ1-5; D is perhaps TRBD1 (5 bases). This CDR3 region has 14 residues. V was cut by 7 bases and J by 0 bases, with 13 bases left in between. Germline CDR1 and CDR2: DFQATT and SNEGSKA (reference sequence). The CDR3 reads CSVTGLYSNQPQHF. The CDR3 coding sequence is TGCAGTGTGACGGGGCTTTATAGCAATCAGCCCCAGCATTTT.

The CDR3 region is CASSRRGFYGYTF. DNA for the CDR3: TGTGCCAGCAGTCGTCGGGGGTTCTATGGCTACACCTTC. The rearrangement joins TRBV27 to TRBJ1-2, with D perhaps matching TRBD1 (5 bases). This CDR3 has 13 amino acids. Germline lookup yields CDR1 MNHEY and CDR2 SMNVEV (reference sequence). Trimming stripped 5 bases from V and 4 bases from J, with 11 bases between.

This clonotype appeared many times. J is TRBJ2-7 and V is TRBV10-3; no clear D gene. The CDR3 extends over 13 amino acids. Trimming stripped 3 bases from V and 4 bases from J, with 10 bases between. Germline V CDR1 and CDR2: ENHRY, SYGVKD. CDR3 region: CAISEKREYEQYF. CDR3 coding DNA: TGTGCCATCAGTGAAAAAAGAGAATACGAGCAGTACTTC.

This clonotype was picked up a small number of times. This sequence joins TRBV5-1 and TRBJ2-1; D uncertain. The CDR3 loop spans 12 amino acids. CDR1 and CDR2 from the germline V gene are SGHRS and YFSETQ. V was trimmed by 0 bases and J by 9 bases, leaving 7 bases between them. CDR3 nucleotide sequence: TGCGCCAGCAGCTTGGGAGAGATTGAGCAGTTCTTC. Amino acid sequence: CASSLGEIEQFF.

The CDR3 sequence is CASSLGSGKWELFF. CDR3 coding DNA: TGTGCCAGCAGCTTAGGCTCGGGGAAGTGGGAGCTGTTTTTT. J is TRBJ2-2 and V is TRBV7-8; tentatively, D is TRBD2 (5 bases). Trimming removed 1 base from V and 9 bases from J, with 12 bases in between. The CDR3 is 14 residues long. CDR1 and CDR2 from the germline V gene are SGHVS and FQNEAQ.

This clonotype appeared a few times. J is TRBJ1-2 and V is TRBV28; 9 positions agree with TRBD1. The CDR3 length is 15 residues. Trimming at V came to 5 bases and at J to 5 bases, leaving 9 bases not matched to a gene. Germline loops: CDR1 MDHEN, CDR2 SYDVKM. The CDR3 region has the DNA TGTGCCAGCAGTCCCCCCGGGACAGGGCTATATGGCTACACCTTC. This translates into CASSPPGTGLYGYTF.